A single sample is the source of the 30 T cell receptor beta chains below, sequenced in a study of cytomegalovirus exposure and HLA in healthy donors. 60 Vbeta and 13 Jbeta primers were used in PCR. Assay: immunoSEQ multiplex PCR; the TCRdb copy retains only in-frame clones and omits some. The sample consists of tens of thousands of clones, approximately 86% of them appearing once. The sequenced sample consisted of PBMCs. The receptors were gathered from a woman under 30 in good health and CMV-seronegative.

The chain joins TRBV28 to TRBJ1-4; D is unclear. Per germline, CDR1 MDHEN and CDR2 SYDVKM. V was shortened by 2 bases and J by 12 bases, with 10 bases between the two germline ends. The CDR3 runs 12 residues. The chain's CDR3 is CASSLVRRELFF. In nucleotides, the CDR3 is TGTGCCAGCAGTTTAGTGAGGAGAGAACTGTTTTTT.

The genes are TRBV28 and TRBJ1-1; weak D call: TRBD1 (5 bases). The V end was cut by 6 bases, the J end by 1 base, with 12 bases between. Looked up from germline, CDR1 is MDHEN and CDR2 is SYDVKM. The CDR3 sequence is 14 residues long. The CDR3 protein is CASRSGVPNTEAFF. Here the CDR3 DNA reads TGTGCCAGCAGGTCGGGGGTACCGAACACTGAAGCTTTCTTT.

This clone has just a few counts. The chain combines TRBV9 with TRBJ2-1; D might be TRBD2 (6 bases). The CDR3 totals 14 residues. The V end was cut by 3 bases, the J end by 4 bases, with 11 bases between. Germline assignment: CDR1 SGDLS and CDR2 YYNGEE. The DNA for the CDR3 is TGTGCCAGCAGCGCCAACGGAGGGTACAATGAGCAGTTCTTC. This codes for CASSANGGYNEQFF.

The chain employs TRBV4-2 and TRBJ2-1, with a possible D match to TRBD2 (5 bases). The CDR3 is 15 residues long. Germline CDR1 is LGHNA and CDR2 is YNFKEQ. V was trimmed by 0 bases and J by 10 bases, leaving 16 bases between them. The CDR3 nucleotides read TGTGCCAGCAGCCAAGACGAGGAGGCTAGTCGGGAGCAGTTCTTC. Translation gives CASSQDEEASREQFF.

This clone occurred once. V usage is TRBV19 and J usage is TRBJ2-6, with unresolved D. This CDR3 has 15 amino acids. Trimming took 3 bases from V and 1 from J, leaving 7 bases between them. Germline CDR1 is LNHDA and CDR2 is SQIVND (reference sequence). CDR3 DNA sequence: TGTGCCAGTAGTATTCTCCTTTCTGGGGCCAACGTCCTGACTTTC. It codes for CASSILLSGANVLTF.

V usage is TRBV6-4 and J usage is TRBJ2-1; 8 bases are shared with TRBD2. Germline-derived CDR1 and CDR2 are MRHNA and SNTAGT. The CDR3 is 17 amino acids. The J segment lost 7 bases and the V segment lost 4 bases, leaving 15 bases of the junction unmatched. CDR3 nucleotides: TGTGCCAGCAGTGGTTCTTCTGAGCGGGAGTTTAGTAATGAGCAGTTCTTC. As protein: CASSGSSEREFSNEQFF.

Of note for this clone: At one end the junction does not follow the germline gene, possibly because of a read error. The V call is TRBV28, the J call TRBJ1-2; D ambiguous. CDR1 MDHEN and CDR2 SYDVKM come from the germline V gene. CDR3 length equals 12 residues. In DNA, the CDR3 is TGTGCCAGCAGTCGAGGAGCCAGTGGCCACACCTTC. This encodes CASSRGASGHTF.

This clone was recorded once. The chain combines TRBV2 with TRBJ2-2, with D maybe TRBD1 (6 bases). This CDR3 is 16 amino acids long. The V and J ends lost 6 bases and 6 bases respectively, with 20 bases between them. CDR1 and CDR2 from the germline V gene are SNHLY and FYNNEI. In DNA form, the CDR3 reads TGTGCCAGCAGGAACGCCGGGACACGACGTTCCGGGGAGCTGTTTTTT. Translating gives CASRNAGTRRSGELFF.

V is TRBV4-1 and J is TRBJ2-7, with 7 bases identical to TRBD1. Germline values: CDR1 MGHRA, CDR2 YSYEKL. This CDR3 has 16 amino acids. With V trimmed by 0 bases and J by 3 bases, 8 bases remained unmatched. For the CDR3, the DNA is TGCGCCAGCAGCCAAGAGACAGGGCTCGTGATCTACGAGCAGTACTTC. Its translation: CASSQETGLVIYEQYF.

The rearrangement joins TRBV28 to TRBJ2-7, with D possibly being TRBD2 (5 bases). CDR1 and CDR2 (germline): MDHEN, SYDVKM. CDR3 length equals 13 residues. The V end was cut by 7 bases, the J end by 5 bases, with 15 bases between. The CDR3 reads CASNGRYLNEQYF. As DNA, the CDR3 is TGTGCCAGCAATGGGAGATACTTAAACGAGCAGTACTTC.

This rearrangement joins TRBV10-3 to TRBJ2-5; the D gene is possibly TRBD2 (6 bases). TRBJ2-7 matches the DNA end more closely, so the J call is doubtful. The CDR3 is made up of 19 amino acids. Germline CDR1 and CDR2: ENHRY and SYGVKD. The CDR3 sequence is CAISEFRRAFPPGVYEQYF. CDR3 sequence (DNA): TGTGCCATCAGTGAGTTTCGAAGAGCCTTTCCGCCGGGGGTTTACGAGCAGTACTTC.

The chain employs TRBV21-1 and TRBJ1-2; the table names TRBD1, a call not compared with the DNA. TRBV21-1 is flagged as a pseudogene. There are 14 residues in the CDR3. The CDR3 spells CASSIAGTVEGYTF. The DNA for the CDR3 is TGTGCCAGCAGCATAGCCGGGACAGTTGAAGGCTACACCTTC.

This sequence joins TRBV11-2 and TRBJ2-5, with D tentatively TRBD1 (7 bases). Trimming shortened V by 8 bases and J by 5 bases, and 18 bases separated the two germline ends. Looked up from germline, CDR1 is SGHAT and CDR2 is FQNNGV. CDR3 length: 14 amino acids. The DNA for the CDR3 is TGTGCCAGCCAGGGGGGTCGTAGGGCGGAGACCCAGTACTTC. Its translation: CASQGGRRAETQYF.

This chain connects TRBV7-6 to TRBJ2-5, with 7 bases lining up with TRBD2. The CDR3 is 14 residues long. Germline-derived CDR1 and CDR2 are SGHVS and FNYEAQ. V was clipped by 5 bases and J by 1 base; unmatched bases: 4. Here the CDR3 DNA reads TGTGCCAGCAGCGAGCGGGAAGTCCAAGAGACCCAGTACTTC. Amino acid sequence: CASSEREVQETQYF. Complete variable domain (other parts from reference TRBV7-6 and TRBJ2-5): GAGVSQSPRYKVTKRGQDVALRCDPISGHVSLYWYRQALGQGPEFLTYFNYEAQQDKSGLPNDRFSAERPEGSISTLTIQRTEQRDSAMYRCASSEREVQETQYFGPGTRLLVL.

This chain uses TRBV30 with TRBJ2-4; a possible D gene is TRBD2 (6 bases). Looked up from germline, CDR1 is GTSNPN and CDR2 is SVGIG (reference sequence). Trimming removed 3 bases from V and 0 bases from J, with 12 bases in between. There are 15 residues in the CDR3. CDR3 residues: CAWRGGYSAKNIQYF. CDR3 nucleotides: TGTGCCTGGAGGGGGGGTTACTCAGCCAAAAACATTCAGTACTTC.

The chain has TRBV19 and TRBJ1-1, with 7 positions matching TRBD1. Germline V gene sequence: CDR1 LNHDA, CDR2 SQIVND (reference sequence). CDR3 size: 14 residues. Germline trimming cut 5 bases from V and 5 bases from J; bases unmatched to any gene: 8. The CDR3 nucleotides are TGTGCCAGTAGTTTCGAAGGGGGCAGGACTGAAGCTTTCTTT. Protein: CASSFEGGRTEAFF.

The genes are TRBV9 and TRBJ1-5; D possibly corresponds to TRBD1 (5 bases). V lost 0 bases, J lost 7 bases, and 14 bases lay in between. CDR3 length: 15 residues. Germline CDR1 is SGDLS and CDR2 is YYNGEE. The CDR3 is CASSVGEGAGQPQHF. For the CDR3, the DNA is TGTGCCAGCAGCGTAGGAGAAGGGGCCGGGCAGCCCCAGCATTTT.

Here the CDR3 reads CASSFGAGTGGRAYEQYF. DNA for the CDR3: TGTGCCAGCAGCTTTGGGGCCGGGACAGGGGGGCGGGCCTACGAGCAGTACTTC. The chain carries TRBV5-5 and TRBJ2-7; 11 bases map to TRBD1. This CDR3 has 18 residues. CDR1 and CDR2 from the germline V gene are SGHKS and YYEKEE (reference sequence). With V trimmed by 2 bases and J by 2 bases, 12 bases remained unmatched.

The chain is built from TRBV5-1 and TRBJ2-3; TRBD1 might be the D (6 bases). V gave up 0 bases and J gave up 3 bases, with 14 bases separating them. This CDR3 is built from 16 residues. Germline lookup yields CDR1 SGHRS and CDR2 YFSETQ. The CDR3 nucleotides read TGCGCCAGCAGCTTGGAGGGGGAAAGGGGGACAGATACGCAGTATTTT. It encodes CASSLEGERGTDTQYF. The full variable domain, in which reference TRBV5-1 and TRBJ2-3 provide the parts outside the CDR3, is KAGVTQTPRYLIKTRGQQVTLSCSPISGHRSVSWYQQTPGQGLQFLFEYFSETQRNKGNFPGRFSGRQFSNSRSEMNVSTLELGDSALYLCASSLEGERGTDTQYFGPGTRLTVL.

This clone was counted a few times. V usage is TRBV10-1 and J usage is TRBJ2-1; D unclear. CDR1 and CDR2 from the germline V gene are WNHNN and SYGVQD (reference sequence). Trimming took 0 bases from V and 6 from J, leaving 9 bases between them. The CDR3 is 14 amino acids. This CDR3 reads CASSESGQTNEQFF. The DNA for the CDR3 is TGCGCCAGCAGTGAGTCTGGGCAGACCAATGAGCAGTTCTTC.

The chain employs TRBV5-1 and TRBJ2-5; D is unresolved. The J call may be mistaken, given a closer DNA end match to TRBJ2-7. This CDR3 is 14 amino acids long. Looked up from germline, CDR1 is SGHRS and CDR2 is YFSETQ. CDR3 nucleotide sequence: TGCGCCAGCAGCTTATACAGAAGTCCCTACGAGCAGTACTTC. Its protein product is CASSLYRSPYEQYF.

This chain connects TRBV11-3 to TRBJ2-1; 14 positions agree with TRBD2. The V gene's germline CDR1 is SGHNT and CDR2 YENEEA. Trimming took 5 bases from V and 4 from J; bases not matched to a gene: 13. The CDR3 is 19 amino acids. In nucleotides, the CDR3 is TGTGCCAGCAGCGGTGGGGCGATGGGACTAGCGGGAGCTTACAATGAGCAGTTCTTC. It codes for CASSGGAMGLAGAYNEQFF. The full variable domain, rest sourced from reference TRBV11-3 and TRBJ2-1, is EAGVVQSPRYKIIEKKQPVAFWCNPISGHNTLYWYLQNLGQGPELLIRYENEEAVDDSQLPKDRFSAERLKGVDSTLKIQPAELGDSAVYLCASSGGAMGLAGAYNEQFFGPGTRLTVL.

The rearrangement joins TRBV4-1 to TRBJ2-1; D is undetermined. Germline loops: CDR1 MGHRA, CDR2 YSYEKL. Trimming shortened V by 0 bases and J by 3 bases, and 12 bases separated the two germline ends. The CDR3 is 16 residues long. CDR3 region: CASSQEKTLLYNEQFF. The CDR3 DNA is TGCGCCAGCAGCCAAGAGAAGACTCTTCTCTACAATGAGCAGTTCTTC.

V and J are TRBV4-2 and TRBJ2-2; 11 bases match TRBD2. V was clipped by 1 base and J by 5 bases; unmatched bases: 0. CDR1 and CDR2 from the germline V gene are LGHNA and YNFKEQ. The CDR3 contains 15 residues. CDR3 residues: CASSQGTSGTGELFF. The CDR3 bases are TGTGCCAGCAGCCAAGGGACTAGCGGGACCGGGGAGCTGTTTTTT.

Concerning this clone itself: Mismatch with germline at one junction end may stem from a read error. The chain employs TRBV5-5 and TRBJ2-4, with D possibly matching TRBD2 (6 bases). This CDR3 contains 16 residues. Germline V lookup: CDR1 SGHKS, CDR2 YYEKEE (reference sequence). CDR3 sequence reads: CASRADPGRRENSQYF. DNA of the CDR3: TGTGCCAGCAGGGCGGACCCGGGACGGCGGGAAAACAGTCAGTACTTC.

This sequence joins TRBV19 and TRBJ2-7; 8 nucleotides agree with TRBD1. Losses at the gene ends were 5 bases for V and 3 bases for J; bases not matched to a gene: 12. The length of the CDR3 is 16 residues. Per the germline V gene, CDR1 is LNHDA and CDR2 is SQIVND (reference sequence). CDR3 region: CASSGGVDRAVYEQYF. CDR3 coding DNA: TGTGCCAGTAGTGGCGGGGTGGACAGGGCGGTCTACGAGCAGTACTTC.

The chain uses TRBV6-6 and TRBJ2-5; 11 nucleotides match TRBD2. The germline V gene encodes CDR1 MNHNY and CDR2 SVGAGI (reference sequence). The CDR3 runs to 14 residues. The V gene end was trimmed by 4 bases and the J gene end by 6 bases; junction bases not matched to a gene: 4. CDR3 region: CASSSGLAAKTQYF. The CDR3 DNA sequence: TGTGCCAGCAGTTCGGGACTAGCGGCTAAGACCCAGTACTTC.

V gene TRBV5-4 combines with J gene TRBJ2-7; a possible D gene is TRBD2 (6 bases). Looked up from germline, CDR1 is SGHNT and CDR2 is YYREEE (reference sequence). Trimming stripped 0 bases from V and 2 bases from J, with 12 bases between. The CDR3 is made up of 15 amino acids. As DNA, the CDR3 is TGTGCCAGCAGCTTGGGAGGGACTCGTACCTACGAGCAGTACTTC. Residues: CASSLGGTRTYEQYF.

V usage is TRBV6-6 and J usage is TRBJ1-4, with a tentative D call TRBD1 (5 bases). The CDR3 covers 16 residues. From germline, CDR1 is MNHNY and CDR2 SVGAGI (reference sequence). The germline V and J ends were trimmed by 1 base and 5 bases, with 14 bases remaining between them. Here the CDR3 reads CASSYYQGGGNEKLFF. CDR3 DNA: TGTGCCAGCAGTTACTACCAGGGCGGGGGGAATGAAAAACTGTTTTTT.

The gene calls are TRBV6-5 and TRBJ1-1; D ambiguous. The CDR3 totals 14 residues. From germline, CDR1 is MNHEY and CDR2 SVGAGI. Deletions cut 6 bases from V and 10 bases from J, with 21 bases between. The CDR3: CASSSLLGQIGAFF. The DNA for the CDR3 is TGTGCCAGCAGCAGCCTCCTGGGCCAAATCGGAGCTTTCTTT.